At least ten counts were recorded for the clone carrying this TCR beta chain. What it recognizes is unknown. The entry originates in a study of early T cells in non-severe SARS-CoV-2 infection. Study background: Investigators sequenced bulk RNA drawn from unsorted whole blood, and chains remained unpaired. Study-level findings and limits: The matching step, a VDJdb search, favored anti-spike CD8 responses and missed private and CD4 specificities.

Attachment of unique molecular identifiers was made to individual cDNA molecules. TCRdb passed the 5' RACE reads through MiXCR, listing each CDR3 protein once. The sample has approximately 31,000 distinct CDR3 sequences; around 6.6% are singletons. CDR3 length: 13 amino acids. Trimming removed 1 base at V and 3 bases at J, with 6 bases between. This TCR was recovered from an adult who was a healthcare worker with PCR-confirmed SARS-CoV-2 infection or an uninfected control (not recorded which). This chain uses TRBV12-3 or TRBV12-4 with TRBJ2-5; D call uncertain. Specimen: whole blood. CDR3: CASSLGLKETQYF. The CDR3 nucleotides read TGTGCCAGCAGTTTAGGGCTTAAAGAGACCCAGTACTTC.